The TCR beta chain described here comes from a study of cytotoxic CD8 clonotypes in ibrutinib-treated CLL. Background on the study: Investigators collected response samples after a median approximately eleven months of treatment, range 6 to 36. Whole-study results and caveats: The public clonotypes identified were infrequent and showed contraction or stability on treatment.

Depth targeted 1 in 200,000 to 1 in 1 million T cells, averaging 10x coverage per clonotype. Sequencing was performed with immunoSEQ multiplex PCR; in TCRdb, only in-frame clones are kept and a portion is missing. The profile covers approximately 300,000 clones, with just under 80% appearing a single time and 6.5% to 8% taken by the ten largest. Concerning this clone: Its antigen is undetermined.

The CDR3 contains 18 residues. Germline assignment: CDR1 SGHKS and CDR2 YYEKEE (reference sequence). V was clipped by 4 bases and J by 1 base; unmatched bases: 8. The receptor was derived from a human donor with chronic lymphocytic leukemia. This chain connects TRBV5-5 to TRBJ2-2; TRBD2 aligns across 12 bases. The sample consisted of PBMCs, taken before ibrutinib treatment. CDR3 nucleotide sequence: TGTGCCAGCAGCCGGTGGCTAGCGGGAGGGGGGAACACCGGGGAGCTGTTTTTT. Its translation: CASSRWLAGGGNTGELFF.